The 2 T cell receptor beta chains below come from one sample, sequenced in a study of blood T cell repertoires in COVID-19 (dated by TCRdb to about 2020). The library was obtained by the immunoSEQ multiplex PCR assay. TCRdb provides this immuneACCESS table in a form limited to in-frame rearrangements. Some clones are lacking; in checked studies, under half of them reflect an unresolved V gene, and why the rest are absent is not known. Here the sample has some 200,000 clones; about four fifths occur a single time. The ten largest account for around 6.1% of the sample. What was sequenced was peripheral blood. Source of these receptors: a woman aged 40 to 49 with acute or convalescent COVID-19.

V usage is TRBV11-3 and J usage is TRBJ2-2, with D unclear. The CDR3 loop spans 14 amino acids. With 4 bases removed from V and 1 base from J, the gap between germline ends came to 7 bases. From germline, CDR1 is SGHNT and CDR2 YENEEA. This chain's CDR3 is CASSSSGNTGELFF. Written as DNA, the CDR3 is TGTGCCAGCAGCTCCTCGGGGAACACCGGGGAGCTGTTTTTT. The whole variable domain, filled in from reference TRBV11-3 and TRBJ2-2, reads EAGVVQSPRYKIIEKKQPVAFWCNPISGHNTLYWYLQNLGQGPELLIRYENEEAVDDSQLPKDRFSAERLKGVDSTLKIQPAELGDSAVYLCASSSSGNTGELFFGEGSRLTVL.

This clone has just a few counts. The chain has TRBV12-3 or TRBV12-4 and TRBJ1-2; no clear D gene. This CDR3 is built from 12 residues. Trimming removed 3 bases at V and 13 bases at J, with 15 bases between. The CDR3 is CASSLFRPYGTF. CDR3 in DNA: TGTGCCAGCAGTTTGTTCCGCCCGTACGGCACCTTC.